The rows below give T cell receptor beta chains drawn from one sample of a study of technical replicates of blood from a handful of donors. Using immunoSEQ multiplex PCR, the repertoire was profiled, and TCRdb retains in-frame clones only, with some absent. The sample lists roughly 100,000 clones, 96% occurring once. Sequenced material: T cells isolated from PBMCs. These receptors were obtained from a human donor in good health. Both conserved end residues are part of each CDR3. The D gene is left open where the match is weak. Expanded clones are given a class, and other clones once, few, many or no size at all.

clone_size	d_call	v_call	j_call	cdr3_aa	cdr3_nt
-	-	TRBV13	TRBJ1-1	CASSFVTVNTEAFF	TGTGCCAGCAGCTTTGTCACTGTGAACACTGAAGCTTTCTTT
-	-	TRBV7-9	TRBJ1-2	CATPRQVNYGYTF	TGTGCCACCCCCCGACAGGTGAACTATGGCTACACCTTC
-	-	TRBV19	TRBJ2-3	CASSFWENRDTQYF	TGTGCCAGTAGTTTTTGGGAGAATAGAGATACGCAGTATTTT
-	-	TRBV7-2	TRBJ1-3	CASSQMAVIKGNTIYF	TGTGCCAGCAGCCAGATGGCGGTGATAAAGGGAAACACCATATATTTT
-	TRBD1	TRBV27	TRBJ2-7	CASSLRTGAPYEQYF	TGTGCCAGCAGTTTGCGGACAGGGGCCCCCTACGAGCAGTACTTC
-	-	TRBV13	TRBJ2-7	CASSPLSSYEQYF	TGTGCCAGCAGCCCCCTGAGCTCCTACGAGCAGTACTTC
once	-	TRBV11-1	TRBJ2-7	CASSPPGFYEQYF	TGTGCCAGCAGTCCTCCGGGGTTCTACGAGCAGTACTTC
-	-	TRBV19	TRBJ1-1	CASSIGRENTEAFF	TGTGCCAGTAGTATAGGGCGGGAGAACACTGAAGCTTTCTTT
-	-	TRBV28	TRBJ2-5	CASRTYDQETQYF	TGTGCCAGCAGGACTTATGATCAGGAGACCCAGTACTTC
-	-	TRBV11-3	TRBJ2-1	CASSLVGGGENEQFF	TGTGCCAGCAGCTTAGTTGGTGGGGGCGAAAATGAGCAGTTCTTC
-	-	TRBV7-9	TRBJ2-7	CASSWTGSLAGGSSYEQYF	TGTGCCAGCAGCTGGACAGGGAGTCTTGCGGGAGGGAGCTCCTACGAGCAGTACTTC
-	-	TRBV5-1	TRBJ2-3	CASSLNPRPSTDTQYF	TGCGCCAGCAGCTTGAACCCCAGGCCTAGCACAGATACGCAGTATTTT
-	-	TRBV5-1	TRBJ1-5	CASSRAPRDVNQPQHF	TGCGCCAGCAGCCGCGCCCCCCGGGATGTTAATCAGCCCCAGCATTTT
-	-	TRBV11-3	TRBJ2-6	CASSLDRGFGANVLTF	TGTGCCAGCAGCTTAGACAGGGGATTTGGGGCCAACGTCCTGACTTTC
-	-	TRBV19	TRBJ1-2	CASMGPGAYYGYTF	TGTGCCAGTATGGGTCCAGGGGCGTACTATGGCTACACCTTC
once	TRBD1	TRBV29-1	TRBJ2-1	CSGRTGTGAPNEQFF	TGCAGCGGCAGAACCGGGACAGGGGCCCCTAATGAGCAGTTCTTC
-	-	TRBV7-9	TRBJ1-1	CASSLNTEAFF	TGTGCCAGCAGCCTAAACACTGAAGCTTTCTTT
-	TRBD2	TRBV27	TRBJ2-5	CASSFISGGSQETQYF	TGTGCCAGCAGTTTTATCAGCGGGGGATCACAAGAGACCCAGTACTTC
-	TRBD2	TRBV28	TRBJ2-7	CASSLGRGGQYF	TGTGCCAGCAGTTTAGGGAGGGGAGGACAGTACTTC
-	-	TRBV7-2	TRBJ1-1	CASSLVLGGAAYDGTEAFF	TGTGCCAGCAGCTTAGTATTGGGTGGGGCGGCCTATGATGGGACTGAAGCTTTCTTT
-	TRBD1	TRBV19	TRBJ2-6	CASSKETGSGLGANVLTF	TGTGCCAGTAGTAAGGAGACAGGGTCAGGCCTGGGAGCCAACGTCCTGACTTTC
-	-	TRBV19	TRBJ1-5	CASTKQGFGSNQPQHF	TGTGCCAGTACAAAACAGGGTTTCGGTAGCAATCAGCCCCAGCATTTT
-	TRBD1	TRBV4-1	TRBJ2-7	CASSQDARDRRFYEQYF	TGCGCCAGCAGCCAAGATGCCAGGGACAGGAGATTCTACGAGCAGTACTTC
-	TRBD1	TRBV6-5	TRBJ2-2	CASSQTGDTGELFF	TGTGCCAGCAGCCAGACAGGGGACACCGGGGAGCTGTTTTTT
-	TRBD1	TRBV9	TRBJ2-1	CASTRTGNANEQFF	TGTGCCAGCACCAGGACAGGGAATGCCAATGAGCAGTTCTTC
-	-	TRBV7-9	TRBJ2-5	CASSLNRAETQYF	TGTGCCAGCAGCTTAAACAGGGCGGAGACCCAGTACTTC
-	-	TRBV30	TRBJ1-6	CAWRERLGPRSSYNSPLHF	TGTGCCTGGAGGGAAAGGCTGGGGCCTCGATCCTCCTATAATTCACCCCTCCACTTT
-	-	TRBV19	TRBJ1-5	CASSIVASNQPQHF	TGTGCCAGTAGTATCGTAGCCAGCAATCAGCCCCAGCATTTT
once	TRBD1	TRBV7-9	TRBJ2-5	CASSSTPGGETQYF	TGTGCCAGCAGCTCTACACCAGGGGGCGAGACCCAGTACTTC
-	-	TRBV19	TRBJ1-5	CASSGGGGVNQPQHF	TGTGCCAGTAGTGGGGGTGGAGGGGTCAATCAGCCCCAGCATTTT
once	-	TRBV7-9	TRBJ2-7	CASSSHYEQYF	TGTGCCAGCAGCAGCCACTACGAGCAGTACTTC
-	TRBD2	TRBV9	TRBJ2-1	CASSPYGRGSYNEQFF	TGTGCCAGCAGCCCCTATGGGCGGGGGAGCTACAATGAGCAGTTCTTC
-	-	TRBV28	TRBJ1-5	CASSFWGDYSNQPQHF	TGTGCCAGCAGTTTTTGGGGCGATTATAGCAATCAGCCCCAGCATTTT
-	TRBD2	TRBV28	TRBJ2-1	CASSAGLAGYNEQFF	TGTGCCAGCAGTGCCGGACTAGCGGGCTACAATGAGCAGTTCTTC
-	TRBD2	TRBV19	TRBJ2-1	CASNPLAGAYNEQFF	TGTGCCAGTAATCCACTAGCGGGAGCCTACAATGAGCAGTTCTTC
-	-	TRBV19	TRBJ1-2	CASSLPTGINYGYTF	TGTGCCAGTAGTCTACCGACAGGAATTAACTATGGCTACACCTTC
once	-	TRBV6-5	TRBJ1-2	CASSYPPGGTNYGYTF	TGTGCCAGCAGTTACCCTCCGGGGGGAACGAACTATGGCTACACCTTC
-	TRBD2	TRBV19	TRBJ2-2	CASSITGLAGRHANTGELFF	TGTGCCAGTAGTATTACTGGACTAGCGGGGAGACATGCGAACACCGGGGAGCTGTTTTTT